The rows below give T cell receptor beta chains drawn from one sample of a study of prognosis after radiotherapy for stage I lung cancer. MiXCR, run by TCRdb on the multiplex PCR reads, gives a single entry per CDR3 protein. The sample has some 15,000 distinct CDR3 sequences, about 18% seen once. Sequencing used PBMCs, obtained before or after stereotactic body radiation therapy (not recorded which). These TCRs come from a donor over 45 with non-small cell lung cancer. CDR3s include the opening cysteine and the closing phenylalanine or tryptophan. The D gene is left open where the match is weak. Not every row has a clone size; where given, it reads once, few, many or a size class.

>TRBD2|TRBV7-2|TRBJ2-5|many
CASTLSGGLQETQYF
TGTGCCAGCACCCTTAGCGGGGGCCTCCAAGAGACCCAGTACTTC
>TRBD1|TRBV7-8|TRBJ2-7|many
CASSLEGRGVSRGLEQYF
TGTGCCAGCAGCTTAGAGGGCAGGGGAGTATCAAGGGGGCTCGAGCAGTACTTC
>TRBD2|TRBV12-3/TRBV12-4|TRBJ2-1|many
CASSLTSGRNEQFF
TGTGCCAGCAGTTTAACTAGCGGGAGGAATGAGCAGTTCTTC
>NA|TRBV28|TRBJ2-3|many
CASSSDSVRSTDTQYF
TGTGCCAGCAGTTCCGACTCGGTCCGAAGCACAGATACGCAGTATTTT
>TRBD2|TRBV7-6|TRBJ2-5|few
CASSFLGTSGGRDQETQYF
TGTGCCAGCAGCTTCCTCGGGACTAGCGGGGGCCGTGACCAAGAGACCCAGTACTTC
>NA|TRBV12-3/TRBV12-4|TRBJ1-3|NA
CASSWIRRGSGNTIYF
TGTGCCAGCAGCTGGATTCGCCGGGGTTCTGGAAACACCATATATTTT
>TRBD1|TRBV7-9|TRBJ2-1|many
CASTPRDRGRIEQFF
TGTGCCAGCACTCCGCGGGACAGGGGGCGGATTGAGCAGTTCTTC
>TRBD2|TRBV30|TRBJ2-1|NA
CAWTLGGGYNEQFF
TGTGCCTGGACCCTCGGGGGGGGGTATAATGAGCAGTTCTTC
>NA|TRBV7-9|TRBJ2-7|NA
CASSLVRSDRQYF
TGTGCCAGCAGCTTAGTGAGGTCTGATCGGCAGTACTTC
>NA|TRBV30|TRBJ1-4|many
CAWSVGRPPTNEKLFF
TGTGCCTGGAGTGTCGGCAGGCCCCCAACTAATGAAAAACTGTTTTTT
>NA|TRBV10-3|TRBJ2-1|many
CAISESGEPYNEQFF
TGTGCCATCTCAGAGTCGGGAGAACCATACAATGAGCAGTTCTTC
>NA|TRBV5-1|TRBJ2-6|medium-sized
CASSFSGGNPSGANVLTF
TGTGCCAGCAGCTTTTCAGGGGGGAACCCCTCTGGGGCCAACGTCCTGACTTTC
>NA|TRBV20-1|TRBJ2-3|many
CSAPPRGSTDTQYF
TGCAGTGCTCCCCCCCGCGGTAGCACAGATACGCAGTATTTT
>NA|TRBV7-9|TRBJ2-3|many
CASSSRGPDTQYF
TGTGCCAGCAGCTCAAGGGGCCCAGATACGCAGTATTTT
>TRBD1|TRBV18|TRBJ1-2|many
CASSPSQGDGYTF
TGTGCCAGCTCACCTTCCCAGGGGGATGGCTACACCTTC
>NA|TRBV5-6|TRBJ2-2|many
CASTALGDWSGTGELFF
TGTGCCAGCACCGCGCTGGGGGACTGGTCCGGGACCGGGGAGCTGTTTTTT
>NA|TRBV20-1|TRBJ1-5|NA
CSAVGQTYSNQPQHF
TGCAGTGCCGTCGGGCAGACCTATAGCAATCAGCCCCAGCATTTT
>TRBD1|TRBV11-2|TRBJ2-7|many
CASSLDPGQAYEQYF
TGTGCCAGCAGCTTAGATCCGGGACAGGCCTACGAGCAGTACTTC
>TRBD1|TRBV6-1|TRBJ2-5|many
CASSVSGTGFQETQYF
TGTGCCAGCAGTGTCTCCGGGACAGGGTTCCAAGAGACCCAGTACTTC
>TRBD1|TRBV12-3/TRBV12-4|TRBJ1-5|many
CASSLDRAEDQPQHF
TGTGCCAGCAGTTTGGACAGGGCTGAAGATCAGCCCCAGCATTTT
>NA|TRBV12-3/TRBV12-4|TRBJ1-1|many
CASSSTGRGTEAFF
TGTGCCAGCAGTTCGACGGGGCGGGGCACTGAAGCTTTCTTT
>NA|TRBV5-5|TRBJ1-2|many
CASSFFLSEANYGYTF
TGTGCCAGCAGCTTTTTTCTCTCTGAGGCTAACTATGGCTACACCTTC
>NA|TRBV5-6|TRBJ1-5|NA
CASSLWGRGPRNQPQHF
TGTGCCAGCAGCTTGTGGGGACGGGGGCCGCGGAATCAGCCCCAGCATTTT
>NA|TRBV29-1|TRBJ2-2|many
CSVEDQLGTSGELFF
TGCAGCGTTGAAGATCAACTAGGTACTAGCGGGGAGCTGTTTTTT
>NA|TRBV6-7|TRBJ1-3|many
CASITPSGNTIYF
TGTGCCAGCATAACCCCCTCTGGAAACACCATATATTTT
>NA|TRBV2|TRBJ1-3|many
CASSAGTGSGNTIYF
TGTGCCAGCAGTGCCGGGACGGGTTCTGGAAACACCATATATTTT
>TRBD2|TRBV20-1|TRBJ2-3|many
CSARDRTSGLVDTQYF
TGCAGTGCTAGAGACCGGACTAGCGGGTTGGTAGATACGCAGTATTTT
>NA|TRBV6-2/TRBV6-3|TRBJ2-2|many
CASRRDRYTGELFF
TGTGCCAGCAGAAGAGACAGATACACCGGGGAGCTGTTTTTT
>TRBD2|TRBV20-1|TRBJ2-3|NA
CSARGGLAGGGVDTQYF
TGCAGTGCTAGGGGAGGACTAGCGGGGGGGGGTGTAGATACGCAGTATTTT
>TRBD2|TRBV19|TRBJ2-2|many
CASRTWGGTGNTGELFF
TGTGCCAGTAGGACCTGGGGGGGAACAGGGAACACCGGGGAGCTGTTTTTT
>NA|TRBV20-1|TRBJ1-5|once
CSAPFGGHNQPQHF
TGCAGTGCCCCCTTCGGGGGGCACAATCAGCCCCAGCATTTT
>NA|TRBV28|TRBJ2-7|NA
CASSLFGGVYYEQYF
TGTGCCAGCAGTTTATTTGGAGGGGTCTACTACGAGCAGTACTTC
>TRBD1|TRBV12-3/TRBV12-4|TRBJ1-2|many
CASSFLDRVGYTF
TGTGCCAGCAGTTTTCTCGACAGGGTTGGCTACACCTTC
>TRBD1|TRBV20-1|TRBJ2-7|many
CSARDQGQGSYEQYF
TGCAGTGCTAGAGATCAGGGACAGGGTTCCTACGAGCAGTACTTC
>NA|TRBV10-3|TRBJ2-7|many
CAISLGGDSPYEQYF
TGTGCCATCAGTTTGGGGGGGGACAGTCCCTACGAGCAGTACTTC
>NA|TRBV4-2|TRBJ1-6|many
CASSQEGGLRGIGNSPLHF
TGTGCCAGCAGCCAAGAAGGGGGACTGAGGGGCATCGGTAATTCACCCCTCCACTTT
>NA|TRBV7-2|TRBJ2-5|many
CASSLGEARSQETQYF
TGTGCCAGCAGCTTAGGTGAGGCGCGTTCCCAAGAGACCCAGTACTTC
>NA|TRBV7-6|TRBJ2-2|many
CASSLGLVNTGELFF
TGTGCCAGCAGCTTAGGACTAGTAAACACCGGGGAGCTGTTTTTT
>TRBD2|TRBV9|TRBJ2-4|many
CASSVGGLAGAEITKNIQYF
TGTGCCAGCAGCGTAGGAGGATTAGCGGGAGCTGAGATAACCAAAAACATTCAGTACTTC
>TRBD1|TRBV2|TRBJ2-1|many
CASSDMTGGNGQFF
TGTGCCAGCAGTGATATGACAGGGGGTAATGGGCAGTTCTTC
>TRBD2|TRBV9|TRBJ2-5|many
CASSAAGLAPYSLLETQYF
TGTGCCAGCAGCGCGGCCGGACTAGCCCCCTATTCCCTGTTGGAGACCCAGTACTTC
>NA|TRBV9|TRBJ2-3|many
CASSVAQSTGIGTDTQYF
TGTGCCAGCAGCGTAGCCCAGTCTACAGGGATTGGAACAGATACGCAGTATTTT
>NA|TRBV15|TRBJ2-1|many
CATSTGQNEQFF
TGTGCCACCAGCACCGGACAGAATGAGCAGTTCTTC
>NA|TRBV12-3/TRBV12-4|TRBJ2-5|NA
CANSADYRSETQYF
TGTGCCAACAGTGCGGACTATCGGTCGGAGACCCAGTACTTC
>TRBD2|TRBV12-3/TRBV12-4|TRBJ2-7|many
CASSPLAASAAYEQYF
TGTGCCAGCAGCCCTCTAGCGGCCTCAGCCGCCTACGAGCAGTACTTC